The 10 T cell receptor beta chains given below trace back to one sample, sequenced in a study of beta chain features in type 1 diabetes. The authors reverse transcribed all of the isolated RNA, so sequencing captured expressed TCRB transcripts. Profiling relied on immunoSEQ multiplex PCR, and the TCRdb table lists in-frame clones only, not all of them. This table holds about 360,000 clones, roughly 13% found once. The sequencing input was naive CD4+ T cells from blood. All receptors derive from a man aged 18 to 30 in good health.

This clone was counted once. V usage is TRBV15 and J usage is TRBJ1-4; D gene unclear. The V end lost 9 bases, the J end lost 7 bases, and 15 bases lay between the germline ends. This CDR3 region has 13 residues. Germline loops: CDR1 LNHNV, CDR2 YYDKDF (reference sequence). CDR3 nucleotides: TGTGCCACTGGCCAGCGGGAGGGTGAAAAACTGTTTTTT. The encoded protein is CATGQREGEKLFF. The whole variable domain, remainder taken from reference TRBV15 and TRBJ1-4, is DAMVIQNPRYQVTQFGKPVTLSCSQTLNHNVMYWYQQKSSQAPKLLFHYYDKDFNNEADTPDNFQSRRPNTSFCFLDIRSPGLGDTAMYLCATGQREGEKLFFGSGTQLSVL.

This clone was seen a handful of times. V is TRBV15 and J is TRBJ1-1, with TRBD1 matching over 7 bases. Germline assignment: CDR1 LNHNV and CDR2 YYDKDF (reference sequence). V shed 5 bases, J shed 0 bases, and the junction held 3 bases outside the gene matches. The CDR3 covers 14 residues. The CDR3 DNA sequence: TGTGCCACCAGCGAGGGACAGCTGAACACTGAAGCTTTCTTT. It encodes CATSEGQLNTEAFF.

The V gene is TRBV5-6, the J gene TRBJ1-1; a possible D gene is TRBD1 (6 bases). Between the trimmed V and J ends, which lost 2 bases and 1 base, there was a span of 12 bases. Looked up from germline, CDR1 is SGHDT and CDR2 is YYEEEE. The CDR3 sequence is 15 residues long. CDR3 sequence (DNA): TGTGCCAGCAGCTTCAGGGGAAGCGGGAACACTGAAGCTTTCTTT. This codes for CASSFRGSGNTEAFF.

The V call is TRBV9, the J call TRBJ2-6, with 9 bases that match TRBD1. V was clipped by 2 bases and J by 0 bases; unmatched bases: 3. The germline V gene encodes CDR1 SGDLS and CDR2 YYNGEE. CDR3 length: 17 residues. CDR3 DNA sequence: TGTGCCAGCAGCGTTGGACAGGGGTACTCTGGGGCCAACGTCCTGACTTTC. Protein product: CASSVGQGYSGANVLTF.

The CDR3 is CASSKGLGGSTDTQYF. CDR3 DNA sequence: TGTGCCAGCAGCAAAGGACTCGGGGGGAGCACAGATACGCAGTATTTT. The chain is built from TRBV7-2 and TRBJ2-3, with 7 bases aligning to TRBD2. CDR3 size: 16 residues. Unmatched junction bases numbered 8, after V lost 5 bases and J lost 0 bases. In germline, CDR1 is SGHTA, CDR2 FQGNSA.

The chain employs TRBV4-3 and TRBJ2-2; TRBD2 aligns across 10 bases. Trimming at V came to 2 bases and at J to 6 bases, leaving 9 bases not matched to a gene. Germline-derived CDR1 and CDR2 are LGHNA and YSLEER. The CDR3 has 17 amino acids. CDR3 in amino acids: CASSQFRASGSPGELFF. The CDR3 DNA is TGCGCCAGCAGCCAATTTCGGGCTAGCGGGAGCCCCGGGGAGCTGTTTTTT.

This clone was picked up a small number of times. The chain carries TRBV30 and TRBJ1-3; D is ambiguous. Germline assignment: CDR1 GTSNPN and CDR2 SVGIG (reference sequence). The CDR3 consists of 13 residues. V gave up 4 bases and J gave up 0 bases, with 7 bases separating them. CDR3: CAWTWLSGNTIYF. Here the CDR3 DNA reads TGTGCCTGGACCTGGCTCTCTGGAAACACCATATATTTT.

This clone has more than one count but fewer than ten. The V call is TRBV28, the J call TRBJ2-7; TRBD1 is a possible D gene (5 bases). This CDR3 comprises 14 residues. Looked up from germline, CDR1 is MDHEN and CDR2 is SYDVKM. Trimming left V 6 bases short and J 0 bases short, with 12 bases between. CDR3 loop: CASSPSGNSYEQYF. CDR3 nucleotide sequence: TGTGCCAGCAGCCCGTCAGGGAACTCCTACGAGCAGTACTTC.

The chain joins TRBV4-3 to TRBJ1-2, with unresolved D. This CDR3 region has 13 residues. CDR1 and CDR2 from the germline V gene are LGHNA and YSLEER. V lost 4 bases and J lost 8, with 14 bases in between. The CDR3 DNA sequence: TGCGCCAGCAGCCCACGGGTAGTATCCGGCTACACCTTC. Protein: CASSPRVVSGYTF.

The rearrangement links TRBV29-1 to TRBJ2-7; perhaps TRBD1 as D (6 bases). The CDR3 loop spans 13 amino acids. Germline CDR1 and CDR2: SQVTM and ANQGSEA. Trimming left V 3 bases short and J 0 bases short, with 9 bases between. The CDR3 coding sequence is TGCAGCGTTGACCAGGGGCCCTCCTACGAGCAGTACTTC. Amino acid sequence: CSVDQGPSYEQYF.